This T cell receptor beta chain stems from a study of blood T cell repertoires in COVID-19. Study overall: There were acute and convalescent COVID-19 samples, and they came from the United States, Italy and Spain.

TCRdb keeps only in-frame clones here, not all; method: immunoSEQ multiplex PCR. The sample comprises about 250,000 clones, around four fifths of which are singletons, and approximately 6.3% rests with the top ten. Germline CDR1 MNHEY, CDR2 SVGAGI. The V segment lost 8 bases and the J segment 9 bases; nucleotides outside the gene matches: 4. The CDR3 runs to 13 residues. V and J are TRBV6-5 and TRBJ1-6; 10 bases map to TRBD1. This TCR came from a woman aged 55 to 70 with active or convalescent COVID-19. The sample consisted of peripheral blood. CDR3 protein: CASRDRGSSPLHF. Written as DNA, the CDR3 is TGTGCCAGCCGGGACAGGGGTAGTTCACCCCTCCACTTT.